This TCR beta chain was profiled in a study of blood T cell repertoires in COVID-19. Study-wide background: PBMCs, B-cell-depleted T cells, or T cells provided the cDNA or gDNA that made up the material.

Authors' data handling: Amplification of reference gene primers was used by the study to estimate nucleated cell counts. Clones were sequenced by immunoSEQ multiplex PCR, and TCRdb holds only the in-frame ones, with some missing. Clone size and V and J calls were adopted from that table, with D and trimming inferred from the DNA. The sample has approximately 220,000 clones; around 81% are singletons. Source material: PBMCs or T cells enriched from blood (not recorded which). This TCR was sampled from a woman aged 40 to 55 with acute COVID-19.

DNA for the CDR3: TGTGCCAGCAGTGATGGAGGTATTACCAATCAGCCCCAGCATTTT. It specifies CASSDGGITNQPQHF. This chain joins TRBV2 and TRBJ1-5; D is unresolved. Between the trimmed V and J ends, which lost 3 bases and 3 bases, there was a span of 12 bases. The germline CDR1 and CDR2 sequences are SNHLY and FYNNEI. The CDR3 sequence is 15 residues long.